These 25 T cell receptor beta chains were all obtained from the same sample, sequenced in a study of blood T cell repertoires in COVID-19. Generated by immunoSEQ multiplex PCR, the TCRdb table keeps only in-frame clones and is missing some. The data show about 200,000 clones, more than 85% seen once. The sample consisted of peripheral blood. The receptors stem from a man aged 55-75 years with acute or convalescent COVID-19.

This clone was found many times. The chain is built from TRBV2 and TRBJ2-1, with TRBD1 matching over 7 bases. CDR1 and CDR2 (germline): SNHLY, FYNNEI. The CDR3 runs to 14 residues. After removal of 6 bases from V and 3 bases from J, the junction contained 5 bases not matched to a gene. The CDR3 DNA reads as TGTGCCAGCAGACTTAGGACAGGCTACAATGAGCAGTTCTTC. Amino acids: CASRLRTGYNEQFF.

Written as DNA, the CDR3 is TGTGCCAGGGGGGGGCCGAACACCGGGGAGCTGTTTTTT. Translating gives CARGGPNTGELFF. The chain employs TRBV7-2 and TRBJ2-2; D might be TRBD2 (7 bases). The length of the CDR3 is 13 residues. Germline lookup yields CDR1 SGHTA and CDR2 FQGNSA. V was clipped by 9 bases and J by 0 bases, with 8 bases between them.

The chain links TRBV5-6 to TRBJ2-2; TRBD1 matches at 10 bases. Germline CDR1 reads SGHDT; CDR2 reads YYEEEE. The V and J ends lost 0 bases and 5 bases, in that order; junction bases with no gene match: 4. The CDR3 is 16 residues long. The CDR3 sequence: CASSLAGQGKTGELFF. CDR3 DNA: TGTGCCAGCAGCTTGGCGGGACAGGGGAAAACCGGGGAGCTGTTTTTT.

J is TRBJ2-1 and V is TRBV7-9; 8 bases map to TRBD2. Germline values: CDR1 SEHNR, CDR2 FQNEAQ (reference sequence). The CDR3 runs to 15 residues. V shed 1 base and J 1 base; nucleotides not matched to a gene: 0. The CDR3 here is CASSLGGGSYNEQFF. CDR3 nucleotide sequence: TGTGCCAGCAGCTTAGGCGGGGGGTCCTACAATGAGCAGTTCTTC. The full variable domain, rest sourced from reference TRBV7-9 and TRBJ2-1, is DTGVSQNPRHKITKRGQNVTFRCDPISEHNRLYWYRQTLGQGPEFLTYFQNEAQLEKSRLLSDRFSAERPKGSFSTLEIQRTEQGDSAMYLCASSLGGGSYNEQFFGPGTRLTVL.

As regards this clone: An end of the junction differs from the germline gene, which may be a read error. The chain joins TRBV29-1 to TRBJ1-1; D possibly corresponds to TRBD1 (6 bases). This CDR3 contains 13 residues. Germline V gene lookup returns CDR1 SQVTM and CDR2 ANQGSEA. Written as DNA, the CDR3 is TGCAGCGTTCAAGACAGGCCGAACACTGAAGCTTTCTTT. It yields the protein CSVQDRPNTEAFF.

This chain links TRBV18 with TRBJ1-2; the match to TRBD1 covers 7 bases. The CDR3 has 17 amino acids. Germline trimming cut 0 bases from V and 2 bases from J; bases unmatched to any gene: 9. In germline, CDR1 is KGHSH, CDR2 LQKENI. CDR3 DNA: TGTGCCAGCTCACCACCGGGGCCGACAGGGCCGAACTATGGCTACACCTTC. It is translated as CASSPPGPTGPNYGYTF.

This clone was detected only once. V gene TRBV2 combines with J gene TRBJ2-2, with TRBD1 identical over 7 bases. The CDR3 sequence is 13 residues long. Germline trimming cut 6 bases from V and 5 bases from J; bases unmatched to any gene: 3. Germline V gene lookup returns CDR1 SNHLY and CDR2 FYNNEI. As DNA, the CDR3 is TGTGCCAGCAGCCTCAGGGGGACCGGGGAGCTGTTTTTT. Protein product: CASSLRGTGELFF.

This chain joins TRBV29-1 and TRBJ2-7, with D possibly TRBD1 on 5 matching bases. With 1 base removed from V and 5 bases from J, the gap between germline ends came to 12 bases. The CDR3 runs to 13 residues. CDR1 and CDR2 from the germline V gene are SQVTM and ANQGSEA. CDR3 in amino acids: CSVEVRGFHEQYF. The CDR3 region has the DNA TGCAGCGTTGAAGTTAGGGGTTTCCACGAGCAGTACTTC.

V is TRBV19 and J is TRBJ2-1; TRBD1 matches 11 bases. CDR1 and CDR2 from the germline V gene are LNHDA and SQIVND (reference sequence). The CDR3 spans 16 residues. The V segment lost 4 bases and the J segment 5 bases; nucleotides outside the gene matches: 7. The CDR3 nucleotides are TGTGCCAGTAGTAAGGACAGGGGGCGAGGTGACAATGAGCAGTTCTTC. It is translated as CASSKDRGRGDNEQFF. The full variable domain, completed using reference TRBV19 and TRBJ2-1, is DGGITQSPKYLFRKEGQNVTLSCEQNLNHDAMYWYRQDPGQGLRLIYYSQIVNDFQKGDIAEGYSVSREKKESFPLTVTSAQKNPTAFYLCASSKDRGRGDNEQFFGPGTRLTVL.

The chain joins TRBV27 to TRBJ1-1, with D possibly TRBD1 on 5 matching bases. The CDR3 spans 15 residues. Germline V CDR1 and CDR2: MNHEY, SMNVEV (reference sequence). V was trimmed by 3 bases and J by 3 bases, leaving 14 bases between them. For the CDR3, the DNA is TGTGCCAGCAGTTTGAAAGCCAGGGTGGACACTGAAGCTTTCTTT. This sequence encodes CASSLKARVDTEAFF.

This chain joins TRBV2 and TRBJ2-5; 11 positions match TRBD2. The germline CDR1 and CDR2 sequences are SNHLY and FYNNEI. V was clipped by 6 bases and J by 4 bases; unmatched bases: 10. The CDR3 sequence is 16 residues long. The CDR3 region has the DNA TGTGCCAGCAGCAGAAACGGACTAGCGGGTTCAGAGACCCAGTACTTC. Protein product: CASSRNGLAGSETQYF.

This rearrangement joins TRBV15 to TRBJ1-1; 8 bases match TRBD1. This CDR3 has 15 residues. V gave up 2 bases and J gave up 4 bases; unmatched junction bases: 6. Per the germline V gene, CDR1 is LNHNV and CDR2 is YYDKDF (reference sequence). The CDR3 loop reads CATSRLLGQVTEAFF. CDR3 sequence (DNA): TGTGCCACCAGCAGACTTTTGGGACAGGTCACTGAAGCTTTCTTT.

This clone showed up just a few times. This chain connects TRBV18 to TRBJ1-6; D not certain. The V gene lost 3 bases and the J gene lost 6 bases, with 15 bases spanning the gap. The germline V gene encodes CDR1 KGHSH and CDR2 LQKENI. This CDR3 is 16 amino acids long. The CDR3 sequence: CASSPSPPVSNSPLHF. The CDR3 coding sequence is TGTGCCAGCTCACCCAGTCCCCCAGTGTCTAATTCACCCCTCCACTTT.

This CDR3 reads CASSPIEGGGANVLTF. In nucleotides, the CDR3 is TGTGCCAGCTCACCGATCGAGGGAGGAGGGGCCAACGTCCTGACTTTC. V is TRBV18 and J is TRBJ2-6, with D possibly being TRBD2 (6 bases). This CDR3 is built from 16 residues. The V end lost 3 bases, the J end lost 4 bases, and 13 bases lay between the germline ends. Germline CDR1 KGHSH, CDR2 LQKENI.

The chain couples TRBV11-2 to TRBJ1-1; TRBD1 agrees at 7 bases. Germline values: CDR1 SGHAT, CDR2 FQNNGV. The CDR3 is 13 amino acids. The trim removed 4 bases at V and 3 bases at J, leaving 2 bases unmatched. Here the CDR3 DNA reads TGTGCCAGCAGCTCCACAGGGGACACTGAAGCTTTCTTT. Translating it yields CASSSTGDTEAFF.

The chain's CDR3 is CSVSGAGANVLTF. CDR3 DNA: TGCAGCGTTTCCGGGGCTGGGGCCAACGTCCTGACTTTC. V gene TRBV29-1 combines with J gene TRBJ2-6, with D possibly matching TRBD2 (5 bases). Germline lookup yields CDR1 SQVTM and CDR2 ANQGSEA. This CDR3 is 13 amino acids long. Trimming stripped 5 bases from V and 2 bases from J, with 7 bases between.

The chain couples TRBV25-1 to TRBJ2-2; 7 positions match TRBD1. Per germline, CDR1 MGHDK and CDR2 SYGVNS. This CDR3 comprises 15 residues. V lost 6 bases, J lost 1 base, and 5 bases stayed unmatched. CDR3 nucleotides: TGTGCCAGCAGCGTGACAGGGCGGAACACCGGGGAGCTGTTTTTT. It codes for CASSVTGRNTGELFF.

The chain recombines TRBV3-1 (or the pseudogene TRBV3-2) with TRBJ2-1; 7 positions match TRBD2. The CDR3 spans 19 residues. CDR1 and CDR2 (germline): LGHDT, YNNKEL (reference sequence). V shed 1 base, J shed 0 bases, and the junction held 12 bases outside the gene matches. The CDR3 is CASSQGEPSGLSSYNEQFF. The CDR3 DNA reads TGTGCCAGCAGCCAAGGGGAACCTAGCGGCCTGAGCTCCTACAATGAGCAGTTCTTC.

This chain connects TRBV6-6 to TRBJ2-5, with a possible D match to TRBD2 (7 bases). Germline V gives CDR1 MNHNY, CDR2 SVGAGI (reference sequence). The V end was cut by 6 bases, the J end by 1 base, with 33 bases between. The CDR3 is 21 residues long. CDR3 sequence: CASSFLPWGGSGALSQETQYF. The CDR3, as DNA: TGTGCCAGCAGCTTCCTCCCATGGGGGGGGTCGGGGGCCCTTTCCCAAGAGACCCAGTACTTC.

The chain has TRBV18 and TRBJ2-1; D is perhaps TRBD1 (5 bases). Trimming stripped 8 bases from V and 8 bases from J, with 22 bases between. The CDR3 covers 15 residues. Germline values: CDR1 KGHSH, CDR2 LQKENI. The DNA for the CDR3 is TGTGCCAGCCGACGGAAGACCAAGCAGGGCGATGAGCAGTTCTTC. Its protein product is CASRRKTKQGDEQFF.

The chain employs TRBV7-3 and TRBJ1-2; 7 bases fit TRBD1. The germline V gene has CDR1 SGHTA and CDR2 FQGTGA. This CDR3 region has 14 residues. The V gene end was trimmed by 5 bases and the J gene end by 4 bases; junction bases not matched to a gene: 7. The DNA of the CDR3 is TGTGCCAGCAGCCCAAACAGGGGTGGCTATGGCTACACCTTC. Its translation is CASSPNRGGYGYTF.

The chain joins TRBV5-8 to TRBJ1-4; D is unresolved. Germline CDR1 SGHTS, CDR2 YDEGEE. V lost 4 bases, J lost 4 bases, and 11 bases lay in between. The CDR3 sequence is 14 residues long. Written as DNA, the CDR3 is TGTGCCAGCAGCCCGACATACAATAATGAAAAACTGTTTTTT. This translates into CASSPTYNNEKLFF.

The gene calls are TRBV4-3 and TRBJ2-3; TRBD2 matches 8 bases. The length of the CDR3 is 15 residues. V gave up 0 bases and J gave up 5 bases; unmatched junction bases: 4. Germline V lookup: CDR1 LGHNA, CDR2 YSLEER. The CDR3 spells CASSQDGTRLDTQYF. CDR3 DNA: TGCGCCAGCAGCCAAGATGGGACTAGATTAGATACGCAGTATTTT.

Here the CDR3 reads CASSGERVGNEQFF. CDR3 bases: TGTGCCAGCAGCGGGGAGCGGGTCGGCAATGAGCAGTTCTTC. V and J are TRBV5-4 and TRBJ2-1, with a weak D call TRBD2 (6 bases). Trimming stripped 4 bases from V and 6 bases from J, with 14 bases between. Germline CDR1 reads SGHNT; CDR2 reads YYREEE (reference sequence). The CDR3 totals 14 residues.

This chain links TRBV6-5 with TRBJ2-4, with D perhaps matching TRBD2 (5 bases). From germline, CDR1 is MNHEY and CDR2 SVGAGI. V was clipped by 1 base and J by 1 base, with 8 bases between them. The CDR3 sequence is 15 residues long. CDR3 loop: CASSYFGVAKNIQYF. The CDR3 DNA follows: TGTGCCAGCAGTTACTTCGGGGTTGCCAAAAACATTCAGTACTTC.